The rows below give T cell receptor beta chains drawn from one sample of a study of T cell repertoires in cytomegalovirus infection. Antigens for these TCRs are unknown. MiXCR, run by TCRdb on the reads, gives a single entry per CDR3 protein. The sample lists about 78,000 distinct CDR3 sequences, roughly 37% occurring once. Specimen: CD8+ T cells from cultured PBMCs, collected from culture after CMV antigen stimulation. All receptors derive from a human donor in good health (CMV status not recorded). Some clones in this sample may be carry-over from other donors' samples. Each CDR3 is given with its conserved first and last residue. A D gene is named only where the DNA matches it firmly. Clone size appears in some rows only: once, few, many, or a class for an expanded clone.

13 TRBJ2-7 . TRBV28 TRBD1 TGTGCCAGCAGTCTAGAGGGACAGAACGAGCAGTACTTC CASSLEGQNEQYF
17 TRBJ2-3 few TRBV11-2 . TGTGCCAGCAGCCCACATCCGGTTGGCGGGGGCACAGATACGCAGTATTTT CASSPHPVGGGTDTQYF
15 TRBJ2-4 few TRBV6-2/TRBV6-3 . TGTGCCAGCAGTTACGGCGGGGAGGCCAAAAACATTCAGTACTTC CASSYGGEAKNIQYF
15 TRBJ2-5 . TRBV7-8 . TGTGCCAGCAGCTTAGTTCGAGTATTACAAGAGACCCAGTACTTC CASSLVRVLQETQYF
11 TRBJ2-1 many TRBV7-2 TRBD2 TGTGCCAGCACTAGCGGAAATGAGCAGTTCTTC CASTSGNEQFF
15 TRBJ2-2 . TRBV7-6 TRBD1 TGTGCCAGCAGCTTTGGGACAGGGGCGACCGGGGAGCTGTTTTTT CASSFGTGATGELFF
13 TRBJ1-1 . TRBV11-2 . TGTGCCAGCAGCTTAGCCGGGTCCGCTGAAGCTTTCTTT CASSLAGSAEAFF
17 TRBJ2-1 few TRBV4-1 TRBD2 TGCGCCAGCAGCCATCCTAGCGGGGGGCCTGTGGGTAATGAGCAGTTCTTC CASSHPSGGPVGNEQFF
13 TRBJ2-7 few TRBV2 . TGTGCCAGCAGTGAAAGACGAGGGGGCGAGCAGTACTTC CASSERRGGEQYF
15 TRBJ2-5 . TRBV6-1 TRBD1 TGTGCCAGCAGTGAACGCCGACAGGGAGCGGAGACCCAGTACTTC CASSERRQGAETQYF
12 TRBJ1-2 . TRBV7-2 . TGTGCCAGCAGCTTAGTAAGCTCCGGCTACACCTTC CASSLVSSGYTF
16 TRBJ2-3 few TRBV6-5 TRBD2 TGTGCCAGCAGTTACCTCCTAGCGGGGACCACAGATACGCAGTATTTT CASSYLLAGTTDTQYF
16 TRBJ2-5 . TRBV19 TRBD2 TGTGCCAGTAGTATGCCACAGCGGGGGGGCCAAGAGACCCAGTACTTC CASSMPQRGGQETQYF
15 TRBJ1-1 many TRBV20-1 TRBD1 TGCAGTGCTAGAGACCCGGGACAGGACCGAGGTGAAGCTTTCTTT CSARDPGQDRGEAFF
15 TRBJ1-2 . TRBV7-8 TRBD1 TGTGCCAGCAGCTTAGCGCTGGCAGGGGGGGATGGCTACACCTTC CASSLALAGGDGYTF
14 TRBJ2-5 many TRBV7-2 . TGTGCCAGCAGCTTAAACACGCACCAAGAGACCCAGTACTTC CASSLNTHQETQYF
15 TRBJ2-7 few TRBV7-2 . TGTGCCAGCAGCTTAGAGATTTGGGGTTTCCACGAGCAGTACTTC CASSLEIWGFHEQYF
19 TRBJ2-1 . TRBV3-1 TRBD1 TGTGCCAGCAGCTACACCCAATTACGGACAGGGGAGTTGGACAATGAGCAGTTCTTC CASSYTQLRTGELDNEQFF
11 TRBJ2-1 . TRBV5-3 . TGTGCCAGCAGCTTGGCCAGGGATCTGTTCTTC CASSLARDLFF
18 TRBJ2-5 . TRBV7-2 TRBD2 TGTGCCAGCAGCTTAGGCTTGGCTAGCGGGGCCCCCCAAGAGACCCAGTACTTC CASSLGLASGAPQETQYF
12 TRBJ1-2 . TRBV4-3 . TGCGCCAGCAGCCAAGTAGGGTATGGCTACACCTTC CASSQVGYGYTF
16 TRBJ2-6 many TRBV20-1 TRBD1 TGCAGTGCTTTTACCGGGACAGGGGATGGGGCCAACGTCCTGACTTTC CSAFTGTGDGANVLTF
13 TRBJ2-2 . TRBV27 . TGTGCCAGCAGTTTTGGAGGGGGCGGGGAGCTGTTTTTT CASSFGGGGELFF
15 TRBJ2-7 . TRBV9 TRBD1 TGTGCCAGCAGCGTAGGAGGGGGCGAGGTCTACGAGCAGTACTTC CASSVGGGEVYEQYF
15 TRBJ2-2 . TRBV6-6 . TGTGCCAGCAGTTGGACCGGGACACCGACCGGGGAGCTGTTTTTT CASSWTGTPTGELFF
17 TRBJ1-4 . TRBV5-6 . TGTGCCAGCAGCCGATACCAGACCCGGGACACTAATGAAAAACTGTTTTTT CASSRYQTRDTNEKLFF
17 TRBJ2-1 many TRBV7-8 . TGTGCCAGCAGCCTCGACAATGATCCAGGGTATTACAATGAGCAGTTCTTC CASSLDNDPGYYNEQFF
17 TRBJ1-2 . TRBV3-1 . TGTGCCAGCAGCCAAAGGCTCTCCAGGACACCGCTCTATGGCTACACCTTC CASSQRLSRTPLYGYTF
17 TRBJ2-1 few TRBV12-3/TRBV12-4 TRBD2 TGTGCCAGCAGTTTTACGCCGGGACTAGCGGGTGCAGATGAGCAGTTCTTC CASSFTPGLAGADEQFF
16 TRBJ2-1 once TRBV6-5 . TGTGCCAGCAGTGAACACCTATTTAACCCGTCCAGTGAGCAGTTCTTC CASSEHLFNPSSEQFF
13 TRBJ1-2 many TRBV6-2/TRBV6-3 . TGTGCCAGCAACCCCCAAGGACAATACGGCTACACCTTC CASNPQGQYGYTF
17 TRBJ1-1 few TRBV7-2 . TGTGCCAGCAGCTTAGAGGTCGGGGGGAAACCGAACACTGAAGCTTTCTTT CASSLEVGGKPNTEAFF
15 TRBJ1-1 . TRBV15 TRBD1 TGTGCCACCAGCAGGCCGGGACAGATTAACACTGAAGCTTTCTTT CATSRPGQINTEAFF
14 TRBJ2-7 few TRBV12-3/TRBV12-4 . TGTGCCAGCAGTCAAGACAGTGGGGGGTACGAGCAGTACTTC CASSQDSGGYEQYF
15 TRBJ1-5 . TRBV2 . TGTGCCAGCAGGGCCCCGCCTACGAGCAATCAGCCCCAGCATTTT CASRAPPTSNQPQHF
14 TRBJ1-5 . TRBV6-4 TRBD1 TGTGCCATCCAATCCGGGACAGTCAATCAGCCCCAGCATTTT CAIQSGTVNQPQHF
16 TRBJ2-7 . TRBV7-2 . TGTGCCAGCAGCCCCCCGTTTGGGGAGAATACCTACGAGCAGTACTTC CASSPPFGENTYEQYF
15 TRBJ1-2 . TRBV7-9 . TGTGCCAGCAGCTCGCGGACCGGGACGCCAGGGGGCTACACCTTC CASSSRTGTPGGYTF
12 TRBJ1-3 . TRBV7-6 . TGTGCCAGCAGCCGGGGTGGAAACACCATATATTTT CASSRGGNTIYF
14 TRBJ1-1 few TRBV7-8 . TGTGCCAGCAGCTCCCCAGAGGGGAAGTCTGAAGCTTTCTTT CASSSPEGKSEAFF
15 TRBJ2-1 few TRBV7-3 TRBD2 TGTGCCAGCAGCTTAAGTGGGCTAGCGGGATCTGAGCAGTTCTTC CASSLSGLAGSEQFF
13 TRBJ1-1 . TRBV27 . TGTGCCAGCAGCTCAGGACTGAACACTGAAGCTTTCTTT CASSSGLNTEAFF
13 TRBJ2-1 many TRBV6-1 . TGTGCCAGCAGTTCAGACTCAGGGGTAGGGCAGTTCTTC CASSSDSGVGQFF
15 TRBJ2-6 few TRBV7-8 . TGTGCCAGCAGCTACGACAGCTCTGGGGCCAACGTCCTGACTTTC CASSYDSSGANVLTF
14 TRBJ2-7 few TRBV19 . TGTGCCAGTAGTATCGACGCAGGAGTCTACGAGCAGTACTTC CASSIDAGVYEQYF
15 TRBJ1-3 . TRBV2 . TGTGCCAGCAGTGTGGATTGGCCCTCTGGAAACACCATATATTTT CASSVDWPSGNTIYF